The 30 T cell receptor beta chains presented below share a single source sample, sequenced in a study of tumor-infiltrating lymphocytes in primary liver carcinoma. RNA was extracted from whole blood without cell sorting, alongside germline DNA. With a constant-region primer, TCR beta cDNA was made from roughly 500 ng of total RNA. Amplification in three nested multiplex PCR rounds with slightly modified ARM-PCR gave rise to TCR beta libraries. TRBV1-TRBV30 forward and Cbeta reverse primers drove the first two roughly 9-cycle rounds. Each CDR3 protein is one row after TCRdb ran MiXCR on the multiplex PCR reads. The top ten clones hold around 7.1% of a sample with some 200,000 distinct CDR3 sequences, around 60% of them seen once. Sequenced material: peripheral blood. These receptors were collected from a woman aged 55-69 years with primary liver carcinoma and hepatitis B virus infection.

This clonotype has a count of ten or more. The rearrangement uses TRBV18 and TRBJ2-2; tentative D call: TRBD1 (6 bases). Deletions cut 0 bases from V and 0 bases from J, with 8 bases between. Germline V gives CDR1 KGHSH, CDR2 LQKENI. This CDR3 is built from 16 residues. The CDR3 coding sequence is TGTGCCAGCTCACCACCGGCAGGGGCGAACACCGGGGAGCTGTTTTTT. Translating it yields CASSPPAGANTGELFF.

This clonotype ranks as medium-sized. The chain employs TRBV11-2 and TRBJ2-3; 12 positions match TRBD2. The CDR3 length is 16 residues. CDR1 and CDR2 from the germline V gene are SGHAT and FQNNGV. V lost 5 bases, J lost 4 bases, and 7 bases stayed unmatched. CDR3 DNA sequence: TGTGCCAGCAGCCAGAGACTAGCGGGAGTGGCAGATACGCAGTATTTT. This translates into CASSQRLAGVADTQYF.

This clonotype was found once. Compared with germline, one end of the junction differs, possibly owing to a read error. The chain links TRBV5-1 to TRBJ2-7; either TRBD1 or TRBD2 may supply D (5 bases each). Germline lookup yields CDR1 SGHRS and CDR2 YFSETQ. This CDR3 is 14 amino acids long. The CDR3 spells CAGSAGALNYEQYF. The CDR3 nucleotides read TGCGCCGGCAGCGCCGGGGCACTTAATTACGAGCAGTACTTC.

The count of this clonotype is one. A much larger clone is a single base away; this may be a read error. The chain couples TRBV6-1 to TRBJ2-2, with D perhaps matching TRBD2 (5 bases). Trimming took 7 bases from V and 9 from J, leaving 21 bases between them. This CDR3 has 15 residues. CDR1 and CDR2 from the germline V gene are MNHNS and SASEGT. The CDR3, as DNA: TGTGCCAGCAATCCACTAGTTTTCTTCGCCAGGGAGCTGTTTTTT. It encodes CASNPLVFFARELFF.

This clonotype has a count of ten or more. V gene TRBV29-1 combines with J gene TRBJ2-1, with TRBD2 matching 7 bases. The CDR3 is 18 residues long. After removal of 0 bases from V and 3 bases from J, the junction contained 14 bases not matched to a gene. CDR1 is SQVTM, CDR2 ANQGSEA, per germline. Written as DNA, the CDR3 is TGCAGCGTTGAAGATAGACGGGGTGGGGGGGTGGACTACAATGAGCAGTTCTTC. It yields the protein CSVEDRRGGGVDYNEQFF.

This clonotype was seen repeatedly, ten times or more. The CDR3 is CASSFRDRDYEQYF. DNA for the CDR3: TGTGCCAGCAGTTTTAGGGACAGGGATTACGAGCAGTACTTC. This chain connects TRBV12-3 or TRBV12-4 to TRBJ2-7; TRBD1 matches 9 bases. V was pared by 3 bases and J by 4 bases, with 4 bases of the junction left unmatched. This CDR3 has 14 amino acids.

With regard to this clonotype: It may be a read error: a sequence one base away is much more abundant. V gene TRBV12-3 or TRBV12-4 combines with J gene TRBJ2-3, with D perhaps matching TRBD1 (6 bases). The CDR3 loop spans 14 amino acids. CDR3 sequence (DNA): TGTGCCAGGAGTTTAGCACAGGGAACAGATACGCAGTATTTT. It encodes CARSLAQGTDTQYF.

This chain joins TRBV29-1 and TRBJ2-3; the D is unclear. The germline CDR1 and CDR2 sequences are SQVTM and ANQGSEA. The CDR3 loop spans 15 amino acids. The CDR3 bases are TGCAACATTGTAGTATCCCCTGACGGCGCAGATACGCAGTATTTT. Translating it yields CNIVVSPDGADTQYF.

V usage is TRBV11-2 and J usage is TRBJ2-3; D not resolved. Trimming pared 2 bases from V and 5 bases from J, leaving 23 bases between. The germline CDR1 and CDR2 sequences are SGHAT and FQNNGV. CDR3 size: 18 residues. The CDR3 loop reads CASSLYSVFGSGIDTQYF. The CDR3 DNA reads TGTGCCAGCAGCTTATATTCGGTTTTCGGGTCTGGCATAGATACGCAGTATTTT.

The rearrangement uses TRBV7-9 and TRBJ2-2; possible D gene TRBD1, 5 bases. CDR1 is SEHNR, CDR2 FQNEAQ, per germline (reference sequence). This CDR3 has 15 residues. V dropped 3 bases and J dropped 5 bases, with 13 bases sitting between them. CDR3 residues: CASSFRAGRTGELFF. The CDR3 DNA sequence: TGTGCCAGCAGCTTTAGGGCAGGGCGGACCGGGGAGCTGTTTTTT.

Worth noting for this clonotype: Just one base apart from a much larger clone, this may be a read error. The chain couples TRBV11-3 to TRBJ2-7; possible D gene TRBD2, 6 bases. The CDR3 is 14 amino acids. CDR1 SGHNT and CDR2 YENEEA come from the germline V gene. Trimming took 0 bases from V and 2 from J, leaving 8 bases between them. The CDR3 DNA follows: TGTGCCAGCAGCTTAGAGCGGGGCACCTACGAGCAGTACTTC. Translated, it gives CASSLERGTYEQYF.

Ten or more counts support this clonotype. The chain links TRBV6-5 to TRBJ2-7, with D hard to call. In germline, CDR1 is MNHEY, CDR2 SVGAGI. The ends were cut back, 6 bases at V and 2 bases at J, with 14 bases in the middle. The CDR3 has 14 residues. CDR3 sequence (DNA): TGTGCCAGCAGACTCAGACTCATGACCTACGAGCAGTACTTC. This gives the protein CASRLRLMTYEQYF.

This clonotype appeared many times. The rearrangement joins TRBV29-1 to TRBJ2-7, with D perhaps matching TRBD1 or TRBD2 (5 bases each). The CDR3 has 12 residues. Germline V gives CDR1 SQVTM, CDR2 ANQGSEA. V was pared by 6 bases and J by 6 bases, with 15 bases between. CDR3 in amino acids: CSVWDGEVEQYF. CDR3 sequence (DNA): TGCAGCGTCTGGGACGGAGAAGTCGAGCAGTACTTC.

Many counts were recorded for this clonotype. The chain links TRBV14 to TRBJ2-3, with D maybe TRBD2 (6 bases). V shed 5 bases and J shed 8 bases, with 14 bases lying between them. Germline V gene sequence: CDR1 SGHDN, CDR2 FVKESK. This CDR3 has 13 residues. CDR3 region: CASSYLEGATQYF. The CDR3 nucleotides read TGTGCCAGCAGCTACTTGGAGGGTGCTACGCAGTATTTT.

Turning to this clonotype: A read error may be the cause here, since a much bigger clone is one base away. The chain carries TRBV5-5 and TRBJ2-7; the D gene is possibly TRBD1 (5 bases). CDR1 and CDR2 from the germline V gene are SGHKS and YYEKEE (reference sequence). The CDR3 totals 13 residues. The CDR3 reads CAISHTGDYEQYF. CDR3 nucleotide sequence: TGTGCCATCAGCCATACAGGAGACTACGAGCAGTACTTC.

The chain carries TRBV11-1 and TRBJ2-3, with unresolved D. The germline V gene has CDR1 SGHAT and CDR2 FQDESV (reference sequence). Between the trimmed V and J ends, which lost 3 bases and 5 bases, there was a span of 15 bases. The CDR3 totals 15 residues. The CDR3 DNA follows: TGTGCCAGCAGCTTGGGCGGAGCCGCGAGAGATACGCAGTATTTT. It yields the protein CASSLGGAARDTQYF.

In its sample, this clonotype was seen once. A read error may produce the germline difference seen at one junction end. The chain couples TRBV4-1 to TRBJ1-2; weak D call: TRBD1 (6 bases). CDR3 length: 15 amino acids. Germline CDR1 reads MGHRA; CDR2 reads YSYEKL. The DNA for the CDR3 is TGCGCCAGTAGCCTAGTTACAGGGACCATCTATGGCTACACCTTC. Translating gives CASSLVTGTIYGYTF.

In regard to this clonotype: Sequence at one end of the junction differs from germline and may be a read error. The gene calls are TRBV13 and TRBJ1-1; TRBD1 might be the D (5 bases). The germline V gene encodes CDR1 PRHDT and CDR2 FYEKMQ (reference sequence). The CDR3 covers 13 residues. Here the CDR3 DNA reads TGTGCCAGCCGCGGGACCGTGAACACTGAAGCTCTCTTT. This translates into CASRGTVNTEALF.

This clonotype was detected many times. CDR3 sequence (DNA): TGCGCCAGCTCGCCAGGGTCAGACGGCACAGATACGCAGTATTTT. Residues: CASSPGSDGTDTQYF. The genes are TRBV5-1 and TRBJ2-3; TRBD1 is a possible D gene (5 bases). The CDR3 extends over 15 amino acids. Trimming shortened V by 7 bases and J by 1 base, and 16 bases separated the two germline ends. Germline V CDR1 and CDR2: SGHRS, YFSETQ.

This clonotype has a count of ten or more. The chain links TRBV29-1 to TRBJ1-1; D is unresolved. Trimming removed 3 bases at V and 11 bases at J, with 13 bases between. This CDR3 spans 11 amino acids. Germline V lookup: CDR1 SQVTM, CDR2 ANQGSEA. CDR3 in amino acids: CSVDPEASAFF. The CDR3 bases are TGCAGCGTTGACCCAGAGGCTAGTGCTTTCTTT.

The genes are TRBV30 and TRBJ2-3; TRBD1 aligns across 7 bases. J gave up 4 bases and V 1 base, and 8 bases lay outside the gene matches. The length of the CDR3 is 15 residues. The V gene's germline CDR1 is GTSNPN and CDR2 SVGIG (reference sequence). The CDR3 sequence: CAWSGGGGFADTQYF. CDR3 sequence (DNA): TGTGCCTGGAGTGGAGGGGGCGGCTTCGCAGATACGCAGTATTTT.

The chain has TRBV6-1 and TRBJ2-1; 9 nucleotides line up with TRBD2. The CDR3 loop spans 16 amino acids. From germline, CDR1 is MNHNS and CDR2 SASEGT. The CDR3 reads CACSDPSGTSYNEQFF. The CDR3, as DNA: TGTGCATGCAGTGACCCTAGCGGGACCTCCTACAATGAGCAGTTCTTC.

The chain has TRBV30 and TRBJ2-1; 7 bases match TRBD2. The CDR3 is made up of 14 amino acids. The germline CDR1 and CDR2 sequences are GTSNPN and SVGIG (reference sequence). The J segment lost 9 bases and the V segment lost 5 bases, leaving 13 bases of the junction unmatched. The CDR3 DNA follows: TGTGCCTGGGGAGGCGGGGGATTAGCCGGTGAGCAGTTCTTC. Translation gives CAWGGGGLAGEQFF.

V is TRBV5-4 and J is TRBJ1-3; no clear D gene. The V gene lost 5 bases and the J gene lost 2 bases, with 5 bases spanning the gap. CDR1 SGHNT and CDR2 YYREEE come from the germline V gene (reference sequence). The CDR3 is 12 residues long. The CDR3 reads CASSYPGNTIYF. The CDR3 DNA follows: TGTGCCAGCAGTTATCCTGGAAACACCATATATTTT.

This clonotype was counted many times. V usage is TRBV6-5 and J usage is TRBJ1-2; TRBD1 agrees at 7 bases. J was trimmed by 4 bases and V by 6 bases; bases with no gene match: 8. This CDR3 has 14 residues. Germline CDR1 MNHEY, CDR2 SVGAGI. The CDR3 nucleotides read TGTGCCAGCAGCCCCGGGACAGCTACCTATGGCTACACCTTC. Translation gives CASSPGTATYGYTF.

This clonotype showed up just once. One end of the junction varies from germline; a read error may be responsible. The chain recombines TRBV11-2 with TRBJ1-5; TRBD1 is a possible D gene (5 bases). Germline V gene lookup returns CDR1 SGHAT and CDR2 FQNNGV. This CDR3 spans 15 amino acids. The DNA of the CDR3 is TGTGCCAGCAGCCGTACAGGAGTTAGTAATCAGTCCCAGCATTTT. It specifies CASSRTGVSNQSQHF.

On this clonotype itself: A read error may be the cause here, since a much bigger clone is one base away. The V gene is TRBV29-1, the J gene TRBJ2-5; 11 nucleotides align to TRBD2. The CDR3 spans 15 residues. V dropped 6 bases and J dropped 3; count of bases not matched to a gene: 9. In germline, CDR1 is SQVTM, CDR2 ANQGSEA. CDR3 in amino acids: CSVRISGGGEETQYF. The CDR3 nucleotides read TGCAGCGTCCGGATTAGCGGGGGGGGGGAAGAGACCCAGTACTTC.

The chain has TRBV6-1 and TRBJ2-1; the D gene is possibly TRBD2 (6 bases). In germline, CDR1 is MNHNS, CDR2 SASEGT. The CDR3 runs to 15 residues. CDR3 sequence: CVSRVAASSYNEQFF. CDR3 nucleotides: TGTGTCAGTAGAGTAGCGGCCAGCTCCTACAATGAGCAGTTCTTC.

This clonotype has just a few counts. Compared with germline, one end of the junction differs, possibly owing to a read error. This chain links TRBV11-2 with TRBJ2-2; TRBD2 aligns across 8 bases. The germline CDR1 and CDR2 sequences are SGHAT and FQNNGV. CDR3 length: 17 amino acids. For the CDR3, the DNA is TGTGCCAGCAGCTTAGGGCAAGCGGGAGTGCGCATCGGGGGGCTGTTTTTT. Translated: CASSLGQAGVRIGGLFF.

This clonotype was seen only once. The rearrangement uses TRBV11-2 and TRBJ2-3; D is possibly TRBD2 (6 bases). The CDR3 loop spans 18 amino acids. V lost 5 bases to trimming and J lost 0 bases, with 21 bases between them. CDR1 SGHAT and CDR2 FQNNGV come from the germline V gene. CDR3 protein: CASSLGSWVAVSTDTQYF. CDR3 DNA sequence: TGTGCCAGCAGCCTTGGGTCGTGGGTAGCGGTGAGCACAGATACGCAGTATTTT.